The TCR beta chain described here comes from a study of T cell repertoires in cytomegalovirus infection. Overall study results and limits: Cumulative public TCR beta family frequency identified CMV carriers with the relevant HLA.

As regards this clonotype: What it binds is unknown.

TCRdb re-called the reads with MiXCR, one entry per CDR3 protein. Counted here are about 70,000 distinct CDR3 sequences, 20% to 25% occurring once; the ten biggest clones make up about 66%. Source: CD8+ T cells from cultured PBMCs, taken from culture after CMV antigen stimulation. This clonotype was sampled from a human donor in good health (CMV status not recorded). Some clones in this sample may be carry-over from other donors' samples.

The CDR3 coding sequence is TGTGCCAGCAGTTACGTGGGAGGTGAGCAGTTCTTC. The encoded protein is CASSYVGGEQFF. The rearrangement joins TRBV6-6 to TRBJ2-1; D perhaps matches TRBD2 (6 bases). Trimming left V 2 bases short and J 9 bases short, with 8 bases between. Germline CDR1 reads MNHNY; CDR2 reads SVGAGI (reference sequence). This CDR3 has 12 residues.